Below are 29 T cell receptor beta chains sequenced from a single sample in a study of blood T cell repertoires in COVID-19. Clones were sequenced by immunoSEQ multiplex PCR, and TCRdb holds only the in-frame ones, with some missing. The data hold about 54,000 clones, with 70% to 90% observed a single time. Sequences were obtained from peripheral blood. The receptors stem from a human donor in a cohort sampled during active COVID-19.

This chain uses TRBV7-2 with TRBJ2-1; 7 bases match TRBD2. Germline V gives CDR1 SGHTA, CDR2 FQGNSA. The CDR3 extends over 14 amino acids. J lost 4 bases, V lost 4 bases, and 4 bases had no gene match. CDR3 protein: CASSSERGYNEQFF. The CDR3 bases are TGTGCCAGCAGCTCTGAGCGGGGTTACAATGAGCAGTTCTTC. Full variable domain (missing parts from reference TRBV7-2 and TRBJ2-1): GAGVSQSPSNKVTEKGKDVELRCDPISGHTALYWYRQSLGQGLEFLIYFQGNSAPDKSGLPSDRFSAERTGGSVSTLTIQRTQQEDSAVYLCASSSERGYNEQFFGPGTRLTVL.

The gene calls are TRBV7-9 and TRBJ1-2; TRBD1 agrees at 9 bases. CDR3 size: 14 residues. V was clipped by 0 bases and J by 7 bases; unmatched bases: 3. Germline V gene lookup returns CDR1 SEHNR and CDR2 FQNEAQ (reference sequence). In DNA, the CDR3 is TGTGCCAGCAGCTTAGCGGGACAGGGAAGTGGCTACACCTTC. Protein: CASSLAGQGSGYTF.

The chain carries TRBV13 and TRBJ2-1; D not certain. This CDR3 is 12 amino acids long. Germline-derived CDR1 and CDR2 are PRHDT and FYEKMQ (reference sequence). V gave up 5 bases and J gave up 3 bases, with 5 bases separating them. CDR3 sequence (DNA): TGTGCCAGCAGCCGCGACTACAATGAGCAGTTCTTC. As protein: CASSRDYNEQFF.

The chain links TRBV7-3 to TRBJ2-3; the match to TRBD2 covers 9 bases. The CDR3 is 18 residues long. Germline V CDR1 and CDR2: SGHTA, FQGTGA. J gave up 6 bases and V 1 base, and 14 bases lay outside the gene matches. Here the CDR3 reads CASSLMPRLADAPDTQYF. CDR3 bases: TGTGCCAGCAGCTTAATGCCCCGACTAGCGGACGCCCCGGATACGCAGTATTTT. The entire variable domain, with the rest obtained from reference TRBV7-3 and TRBJ2-3, is as follows: GAGVSQTPSNKVTEKGKYVELRCDPISGHTALYWYRQSLGQGPEFLIYFQGTGAADDSGLPNDRFFAVRPEGSVSTLKIQRTERGDSAVYLCASSLMPRLADAPDTQYFGPGTRLTVL.

This clone came up once. CDR3 amino acids: CASSPGLADNEQFF. The CDR3 DNA follows: TGTGCCAGCAGCCCTGGACTAGCAGACAATGAGCAGTTCTTC. The chain links TRBV7-2 to TRBJ2-1, with 8 positions matching TRBD2. The CDR3 runs 14 residues. The ends lost 5 bases at V and 5 bases at J; junction bases unmatched: 5. Germline loops: CDR1 SGHTA, CDR2 FQGNSA.

This chain joins TRBV6-2 or TRBV6-3 and TRBJ2-3, with 7 bases that match TRBD2. Unmatched junction bases numbered 4, after V lost 0 bases and J lost 4 bases. The CDR3 runs to 15 residues. Germline V gives CDR1 MNHEY, CDR2 SVGEGT. The CDR3 spells CASSYSGTTPDTQYF. CDR3 sequence (DNA): TGTGCCAGCAGTTACTCCGGGACTACTCCAGATACGCAGTATTTT.

The chain combines TRBV24-1 with TRBJ1-6, with 7 bases aligning to TRBD1. Trimming at V came to 2 bases and at J to 1 base, leaving 4 bases not matched to a gene. CDR1 is KGHDR, CDR2 SFDVKD, per germline. This CDR3 region has 17 residues. The CDR3 loop reads CATSDSRQGSYNSPLHF. The CDR3 DNA follows: TGTGCCACCAGTGATTCTCGACAGGGATCCTATAATTCACCCCTCCACTTT.

This chain uses TRBV19 with TRBJ2-5; TRBD2 agrees at 7 bases. Germline trimming cut 6 bases from V and 4 bases from J; bases unmatched to any gene: 11. Per germline, CDR1 LNHDA and CDR2 SQIVND (reference sequence). This CDR3 contains 15 residues. CDR3 amino acids: CASSNSGAGPETQYF. CDR3 DNA: TGTGCCAGTAGCAATTCGGGAGCGGGGCCAGAGACCCAGTACTTC.

J is TRBJ2-2 and V is TRBV9; no firm D call. The CDR3 length is 15 residues. Deletions cut 1 base from V and 0 bases from J, with 7 bases between. CDR1 is SGDLS, CDR2 YYNGEE, per germline. As DNA, the CDR3 is TGTGCCAGCAGCGTAAACGAGGCGAACACCGGGGAGCTGTTTTTT. Amino acid sequence: CASSVNEANTGELFF.

The J gene is TRBJ1-1, the V gene TRBV4-1; weak D call: TRBD1 (6 bases). The ends were cut back, 4 bases at V and 1 base at J, with 13 bases in the middle. This CDR3 spans 15 amino acids. The germline V gene encodes CDR1 MGHRA and CDR2 YSYEKL. The CDR3 nucleotides read TGCGCCAGCAGCCGAACAGGGTACGGGAACACTGAAGCTTTCTTT. It is translated as CASSRTGYGNTEAFF.

This clone was seen once. The chain employs TRBV7-2 and TRBJ2-7; tentative D call: TRBD1 (5 bases). Trimming removed 5 bases from V and 2 bases from J, with 13 bases in between. The CDR3 is 14 amino acids. The germline CDR1 and CDR2 sequences are SGHTA and FQGNSA. CDR3 in amino acids: CASSPRQGTYEQYF. The CDR3 DNA sequence: TGTGCCAGCAGCCCCCGTCAGGGAACCTACGAGCAGTACTTC. The complete variable domain, with remaining parts taken from reference TRBV7-2 and TRBJ2-7, reads GAGVSQSPSNKVTEKGKDVELRCDPISGHTALYWYRQSLGQGLEFLIYFQGNSAPDKSGLPSDRFSAERTGGSVSTLTIQRTQQEDSAVYLCASSPRQGTYEQYFGPGTRLTVT.

This sequence joins TRBV6-4 and TRBJ2-1, with TRBD2 matching 12 bases. The CDR3 spans 14 residues. CDR1 and CDR2 from the germline V gene are MRHNA and SNTAGT. J was trimmed by 7 bases and V by 3 bases; bases with no gene match: 1. The CDR3 is CASSEGLAGNEQFF. CDR3 DNA sequence: TGTGCCAGCAGTGAAGGACTAGCGGGAAATGAGCAGTTCTTC.

V gene TRBV5-1 combines with J gene TRBJ2-1; TRBD1 matches 7 bases. This CDR3 region has 16 residues. V gave up 4 bases and J gave up 0 bases; unmatched junction bases: 7. Germline loops: CDR1 SGHRS, CDR2 YFSETQ. CDR3 sequence: CASSRDRAYSYNEQFF. DNA for the CDR3: TGCGCCAGCAGCCGCGACAGGGCTTACTCCTACAATGAGCAGTTCTTC.

The rearrangement links TRBV20-1 to TRBJ2-7; D is uncertain. Trimming stripped 3 bases from V and 7 bases from J, with 13 bases between. CDR1 and CDR2 from the germline V gene are DFQATT and SNEGSKA (reference sequence). There are 12 residues in the CDR3. The CDR3 loop is CSASATTEEQYF. In DNA, the CDR3 is TGCAGTGCTAGTGCAACCACGGAGGAGCAGTACTTC.

The chain recombines TRBV5-4 with TRBJ2-7; 10 nucleotides line up with TRBD2. This CDR3 spans 14 amino acids. Per the germline V gene, CDR1 is SGHNT and CDR2 is YYREEE (reference sequence). Trimming cost V 4 bases and J 7 bases; bases outside gene matches: 8. In DNA form, the CDR3 reads TGTGCCAGCAGCATAGCGGGAGGAGTAGGGGAGCAGTACTTC. Protein product: CASSIAGGVGEQYF.

The chain couples TRBV2 to TRBJ2-3, with D possibly TRBD2 on 5 matching bases. CDR3 length: 15 residues. V dropped 4 bases and J dropped 0 bases, with 11 bases sitting between them. Per germline, CDR1 SNHLY and CDR2 FYNNEI. CDR3 nucleotide sequence: TGTGCCAGCAGTGTAGGCGGGTATAGCACAGATACGCAGTATTTT. Translation gives CASSVGGYSTDTQYF.

V is TRBV27 and J is TRBJ1-1, with 10 bases lining up with TRBD1. With 7 bases clipped from V and 9 bases from J, the junction kept 8 bases outside the gene matches. Germline CDR1 MNHEY, CDR2 SMNVEV (reference sequence). The CDR3 runs 13 residues. CDR3 residues: CASNSGDRGKAFF. In DNA form, the CDR3 reads TGTGCCAGCAACTCAGGGGACAGGGGAAAAGCTTTCTTT.

The chain is built from TRBV28 and TRBJ1-1; D unclear. Germline assignment: CDR1 MDHEN and CDR2 SYDVKM. The V and J ends lost 5 bases and 0 bases respectively, with 10 bases between them. The CDR3 length is 14 residues. CDR3 coding DNA: TGTGCCAGCAGTCCCACACAGATGAACACTGAAGCTTTCTTT. Amino acids: CASSPTQMNTEAFF.

The chain joins TRBV28 to TRBJ1-2; tentative D call: TRBD1 (6 bases). The V end was cut by 2 bases, the J end by 5 bases, with 6 bases between. The V gene's germline CDR1 is MDHEN and CDR2 SYDVKM. The CDR3 extends over 12 amino acids. CDR3 DNA sequence: TGTGCCAGCAGTTTAGGACAGTATGGCTACACCTTC. Translating it yields CASSLGQYGYTF.

V gene TRBV11-1 combines with J gene TRBJ2-3; TRBD1 agrees at 9 bases. CDR1 and CDR2 from the germline V gene are SGHAT and FQDESV (reference sequence). The CDR3 is 16 amino acids. The V gene end was trimmed by 1 base and the J gene end by 1 base; junction bases not matched to a gene: 3. The CDR3: CASSLEGQGRTDTQYF. As DNA, the CDR3 is TGTGCCAGCAGCTTAGAGGGACAGGGTCGCACAGATACGCAGTATTTT.

The V call is TRBV14, the J call TRBJ1-6, with 7 bases identical to TRBD1. Germline V gives CDR1 SGHDN, CDR2 FVKESK. V lost 4 bases to trimming and J lost 4 bases; unmatched junction nucleotides: 4. The CDR3 extends over 15 amino acids. This chain's CDR3 is CASSRGQLYNSPLHF. The CDR3 region has the DNA TGTGCCAGCAGCCGGGGACAGCTTTATAATTCACCCCTCCACTTT.

This clone has just a few counts. The CDR3 loop reads CSATGEEKLFF. The DNA for the CDR3 is TGCAGCGCAACGGGTGAGGAAAAACTGTTTTTT. The V and J genes are TRBV29-1 and TRBJ1-4; D ambiguous. This CDR3 has 11 residues. V lost 7 bases, J lost 8 bases, and 11 bases lay in between. Germline V gene lookup returns CDR1 SQVTM and CDR2 ANQGSEA.

V usage is TRBV11-3 and J usage is TRBJ2-2; the D is unclear. Per germline, CDR1 SGHNT and CDR2 YENEEA. The germline V and J ends were trimmed by 5 bases and 0 bases, with 7 bases remaining between them. The CDR3 totals 14 residues. CDR3 bases: TGTGCCAGCAGCCCCCGTCCGAACACCGGGGAGCTGTTTTTT. Its translation: CASSPRPNTGELFF.

The rearrangement links TRBV19 to TRBJ1-5; D possibly corresponds to TRBD1 (6 bases). Germline CDR1 LNHDA, CDR2 SQIVND (reference sequence). This CDR3 is 16 amino acids long. Trimming cost V 3 bases and J 0 bases, with 12 bases left between them. CDR3 region: CASSIGGGYSNQPQHF. The DNA of the CDR3 is TGTGCCAGTAGTATTGGTGGGGGCTATAGCAATCAGCCCCAGCATTTT.

The gene calls are TRBV11-2 and TRBJ2-3, with a weak D call TRBD1 (6 bases). CDR1 SGHAT and CDR2 FQNNGV come from the germline V gene. The CDR3 totals 16 residues. Between the trimmed V and J ends, which lost 1 base and 6 bases, there was a span of 17 bases. The CDR3 region is CASSLGGGQPTDTQYF. The CDR3 DNA reads as TGTGCCAGCAGCTTAGGAGGGGGTCAGCCCACGGATACGCAGTATTTT.

J is TRBJ2-5 and V is TRBV15, with 9 bases lining up with TRBD2. V was clipped by 1 base and J by 9 bases; unmatched bases: 12. CDR1 is LNHNV and CDR2 is YYDKDF in the germline V gene (reference sequence). The CDR3 totals 16 residues. The CDR3 reads CATSRGVAGVMEAQYF. For the CDR3, the DNA is TGTGCCACCAGCAGAGGAGTAGCGGGGGTTATGGAGGCCCAGTACTTC.

DNA for the CDR3: TGTGCCAGCAGTCTCGGAACTAGCGTCGAGCAGTTCTTC. Its protein product is CASSLGTSVEQFF. The chain has TRBV12-3 or TRBV12-4 and TRBJ2-1, with 7 bases lining up with TRBD2. The CDR3 loop spans 13 amino acids. With 5 bases clipped from V and 10 bases from J, the junction kept 8 bases outside the gene matches.

The gene calls are TRBV5-4 and TRBJ2-3; TRBD2 agrees at 11 bases. In germline, CDR1 is SGHNT, CDR2 YYREEE (reference sequence). The trim removed 3 bases at V and 0 bases at J, leaving 3 bases unmatched. The CDR3 length is 16 residues. The CDR3 is CASSSPSGGSTDTQYF. The CDR3 DNA follows: TGTGCCAGCAGCTCCCCTAGCGGGGGGAGCACAGATACGCAGTATTTT.

The V gene is TRBV5-1, the J gene TRBJ1-6, with D tentatively TRBD1 (5 bases). Per the germline V gene, CDR1 is SGHRS and CDR2 is YFSETQ. This CDR3 comprises 13 residues. Trimming removed 4 bases at V and 8 bases at J, with 10 bases between. The DNA for the CDR3 is TGCGCCAGCAGCCGTCCAGGGTATTCACCCCTCCACTTT. Its translation: CASSRPGYSPLHF.